This T cell receptor (beta chain) was identified in a study of shared clonotypes between healthy human individuals. Germline V CDR1 and CDR2: SGHKS, YYEKEE (reference sequence). CDR3 length: 16 residues. V lost 0 bases and J lost 2, with 14 bases in between. Here immunoSEQ multiplex PCR was the method, and the copy in TCRdb shows in-frame clones only, minus some. The sample consists of 850,000 to 1,200,000 clones, roughly 75% of them appearing once. This TCR derives from a young man in good health. This chain links TRBV5-5 with TRBJ1-2; D is unclear. Sequenced input: memory CD4+ T cells sorted from blood. The subset here: CD45RA-negative fraction. The CDR3 protein is CASSLVGPRGNYGYTF. Here the CDR3 DNA reads TGTGCCAGCAGCTTGGTAGGACCGCGCGGAAACTATGGCTACACCTTC. Full variable domain (outside the CDR3, taken from reference TRBV5-5 and TRBJ1-2): DAGVTQSPTHLIKTRGQQVTLRCSPISGHKSVSWYQQVLGQGPQFIFQYYEKEERGRGNFPDRFSARQFPNYSSELNVNALLLGDSALYLCASSLVGPRGNYGYTFGSGTRLTVV.